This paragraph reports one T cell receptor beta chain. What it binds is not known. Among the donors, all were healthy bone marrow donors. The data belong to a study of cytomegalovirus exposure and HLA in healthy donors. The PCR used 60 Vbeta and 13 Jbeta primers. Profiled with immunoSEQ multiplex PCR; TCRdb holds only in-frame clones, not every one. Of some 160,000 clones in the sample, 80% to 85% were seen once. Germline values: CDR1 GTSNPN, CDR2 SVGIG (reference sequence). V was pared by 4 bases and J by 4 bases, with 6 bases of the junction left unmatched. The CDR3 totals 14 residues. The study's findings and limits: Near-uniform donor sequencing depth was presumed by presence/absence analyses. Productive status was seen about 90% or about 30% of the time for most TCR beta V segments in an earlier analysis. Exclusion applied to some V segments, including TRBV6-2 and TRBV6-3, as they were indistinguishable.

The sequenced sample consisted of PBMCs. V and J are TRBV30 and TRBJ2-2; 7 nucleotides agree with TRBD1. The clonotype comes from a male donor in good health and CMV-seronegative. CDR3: CAWTTGVPTGELFF. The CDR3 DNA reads TGTGCCTGGACTACAGGGGTGCCCACCGGGGAGCTGTTTTTT.